Sequencing of this T cell receptor (beta chain) was carried out in a study of tumor-infiltrating lymphocytes in primary liver carcinoma. About the research overall: Tumor lesions were T1-T3 N0M0 and spanned about 4.2 to 10 cm.

The CDR3 is 14 amino acids. V was shortened by 1 base and J by 6 bases, with 10 bases between the two germline ends. For blood RNA, unsorted whole blood served as the source, and germline DNA was extracted too. TCR beta cDNA was made from 450 to 500 ng total RNA with a constant-region primer. Each TCR beta library was derived from three nested multiplex PCR rounds that employed slightly modified ARM-PCR. Use of TRBV1-TRBV30 forward primers with a C-beta reverse primer characterized the first two PCR rounds, which lasted around 10 cycles each. TCRdb reprocessed the multiplex PCR reads via MiXCR and lists one record per CDR3 protein. The sample yields 300,000 to 350,000 distinct CDR3 sequences, less than 70% seen once. This clonotype was observed many times.

The clonotype comes from a man between 40 and 49 years old with primary liver carcinoma and hepatitis B virus infection. This chain uses TRBV12-3 or TRBV12-4 with TRBJ2-1; tentatively, D is TRBD2 (6 bases). Sequencing was carried out using peripheral blood. The CDR3 is CASSLGGTINEQFF. Written as DNA, the CDR3 is TGTGCCAGCAGTTTAGGCGGGACGATCAATGAGCAGTTCTTC.